This T cell receptor (beta chain) emerged from a study of blood T cells in healthy people across ages. Study at large: Template switching caught about one barcoded beta molecule for each two T cells.

Combining a sample-barcoded 5' primer with a J-beta primer mix, a second PCR ran for 7 to 11 cycles. A tag from a template-switch adaptor with 12 random nucleotides marked each cDNA molecule. In TCRdb, the 5' RACE reads were re-called with MiXCR into one record per CDR3 protein. The sample has under 2,000,000 distinct CDR3 sequences; around 48% are singletons. The V gene's germline CDR1 is LGHNA and CDR2 YSLEER. Trimming left V 3 bases short and J 2 bases short, with 10 bases between. CDR3 length: 14 residues. The sequenced material came from blood. This clonotype originated in a woman between 35 and 50 years old in good health. J is TRBJ1-2 and V is TRBV4-3; D gene ambiguous. CDR3 residues: CASSQLAVNYGYTF. The CDR3 DNA sequence: TGCGCCAGCAGCCAGCTGGCAGTGAACTATGGCTACACCTTC.